This T cell receptor beta chain derives from a study of Graves' ophthalmopathy and Graves' hyperthyroidism. There are many counts of this clonotype. TCR beta CDR3 regions were amplified from RNA transcripts. HTBI primers were employed in first-round RT-PCR, then a second-round multiplex PCR followed. TCRdb re-called the multiplex PCR reads through MiXCR, storing one row per CDR3 protein. The sample carries hundreds of thousands of distinct CDR3 sequences, over 40% recorded once. The J segment lost 5 bases and the V segment lost 2 bases, leaving 5 bases of the junction unmatched. The CDR3 extends over 14 amino acids. Germline V gives CDR1 SGHVS, CDR2 FNYEAQ.

This chain joins TRBV7-6 and TRBJ1-1; 7 nucleotides line up with TRBD1. This TCR was recovered from an adult man with Graves' ophthalmopathy. The sequenced sample consisted of peripheral blood. The CDR3: CASSLRDSYTEAFF. In DNA form, the CDR3 reads TGTGCCAGCAGCTTACGGGACAGCTATACTGAAGCTTTCTTT.